The rows below give T cell receptor beta chains drawn from one sample of a study of blood T cell repertoires in COVID-19. Sequencing was performed with immunoSEQ multiplex PCR; in TCRdb, only in-frame clones are kept and a portion is missing. Of some 260,000 clones listed, over 65% are singletons. The sequenced material came from peripheral blood. These receptors were obtained from a woman aged 80 or older with acute or convalescent COVID-19. Both conserved end residues are part of each CDR3. Each record gives: CDR3 DNA, CDR3 protein, V gene, J gene, clone size, D gene. The D gene is left open where the match is weak. Size tells how often a clone was seen (once, few, many) or the class of an expanded clone, and some rows leave it out.

CDR3nt: TGTGCCAGCAGCGCCCAGGGGAACTATGGCTACACCTTC
CDR3aa: CASSAQGNYGYTF
v_gene: TRBV12-3/TRBV12-4
j_gene: TRBJ1-2
abundance: -
d_gene: -

CDR3nt: TGTGCCAGCAGTGATTCCCGCGGGAGGGACTACACCTTC
CDR3aa: CASSDSRGRDYTF
v_gene: TRBV28
j_gene: TRBJ1-2
abundance: -
d_gene: -

CDR3nt: TGTGCCAGCAGCTTAGGAAACCGGGACAGTAGAAACACCATATATTTT
CDR3aa: CASSLGNRDSRNTIYF
v_gene: TRBV11-2
j_gene: TRBJ1-3
abundance: -
d_gene: TRBD1

CDR3nt: TGCAGCGTTGGAGCCTACAATGAGCAGTTCTTC
CDR3aa: CSVGAYNEQFF
v_gene: TRBV29-1
j_gene: TRBJ2-1
abundance: -
d_gene: -

CDR3nt: TGTGCCAGCAATGCGGCTGGAAACACCATATATTTT
CDR3aa: CASNAAGNTIYF
v_gene: TRBV6-5
j_gene: TRBJ1-3
abundance: -
d_gene: -

CDR3nt: TGTGCCAGCAGCTTACCCTCAGGGGTGGGAGACTATGGCTACACCTTC
CDR3aa: CASSLPSGVGDYGYTF
v_gene: TRBV7-2
j_gene: TRBJ1-2
abundance: few
d_gene: -

CDR3nt: TGTGCCAGCAGCCCTGGAGGGGCGCGGGAAAAACTGTTTTTT
CDR3aa: CASSPGGAREKLFF
v_gene: TRBV7-6
j_gene: TRBJ1-4
abundance: -
d_gene: -

CDR3nt: TGTGCCAGCTCACCAAAGGGACTAGCGGGCTCCTACGAGCAGTACTTC
CDR3aa: CASSPKGLAGSYEQYF
v_gene: TRBV18
j_gene: TRBJ2-7
abundance: -
d_gene: TRBD2

CDR3nt: TGTGCCAGCAGCTTAGCGAGGCCGGATGGCTACACCTTC
CDR3aa: CASSLARPDGYTF
v_gene: TRBV7-9
j_gene: TRBJ1-2
abundance: few
d_gene: -

CDR3nt: TGTGCCAGCAGCCAAGTTACAGGGGCTGGGGCCAACGTCCTGACTTTC
CDR3aa: CASSQVTGAGANVLTF
v_gene: TRBV3-1/TRBV3-2
j_gene: TRBJ2-6
abundance: once
d_gene: TRBD1

CDR3nt: TGTGCCAGCAGCTGGACAGGCCACACCGGGGAGCTGTTTTTT
CDR3aa: CASSWTGHTGELFF
v_gene: TRBV9
j_gene: TRBJ2-2
abundance: -
d_gene: TRBD1

CDR3nt: TGTGCCAGCAGTTCTCCGGGACAGATTGAAGCTTTCTTT
CDR3aa: CASSSPGQIEAFF
v_gene: TRBV5-4
j_gene: TRBJ1-1
abundance: -
d_gene: TRBD1

CDR3nt: TGTGCCACCAGCAGAGGGGCCCGAGCTGAAGCTTTCTTT
CDR3aa: CATSRGARAEAFF
v_gene: TRBV15
j_gene: TRBJ1-1
abundance: -
d_gene: -

CDR3nt: TGTGCCAGCAGTTCCGGGACTAGCACCAACAATGAGCAGTTCTTC
CDR3aa: CASSSGTSTNNEQFF
v_gene: TRBV6-2/TRBV6-3
j_gene: TRBJ2-1
abundance: few
d_gene: TRBD2

CDR3nt: TGTGCCAGCAGTTCGACAGGGGCCCGCAGCTCCTATAATTCACCCCTCCACTTT
CDR3aa: CASSSTGARSSYNSPLHF
v_gene: TRBV27
j_gene: TRBJ1-6
abundance: few
d_gene: TRBD1

CDR3nt: TGTGCCAGCAGCTTATGGGCCGGAAACCAAGAGACCCAGTACTTC
CDR3aa: CASSLWAGNQETQYF
v_gene: TRBV7-2
j_gene: TRBJ2-5
abundance: -
d_gene: -

CDR3nt: TGCGCCAGCAGCCCCCGGGACAGGGGGAGTTCACCCCTCCACTTT
CDR3aa: CASSPRDRGSSPLHF
v_gene: TRBV5-1
j_gene: TRBJ1-6
abundance: many
d_gene: TRBD1

CDR3nt: TGTGCCAGCCGCAAAACAGGGGCCTACGAGCAGTACTTC
CDR3aa: CASRKTGAYEQYF
v_gene: TRBV27
j_gene: TRBJ2-7
abundance: -
d_gene: TRBD1

CDR3nt: TGCAGCGTTGAGGGGGCATCTGGAAACACCATATATTTT
CDR3aa: CSVEGASGNTIYF
v_gene: TRBV29-1
j_gene: TRBJ1-3
abundance: -
d_gene: -

CDR3nt: TGTGCCAGCAGTTCCACGTCCAGGGGCGCATATGCAACTAATGAAAAACTGTTTTTT
CDR3aa: CASSSTSRGAYATNEKLFF
v_gene: TRBV6-2/TRBV6-3
j_gene: TRBJ1-4
abundance: -
d_gene: -

CDR3nt: TGTGCCAGCAGAGTAGGACTAATGGGCACAGATACGCAGTATTTT
CDR3aa: CASRVGLMGTDTQYF
v_gene: TRBV2
j_gene: TRBJ2-3
abundance: few
d_gene: -

CDR3nt: TGTGCCAGCAGTGGACAGGGCACGAACACTGAAGCTTTCTTT
CDR3aa: CASSGQGTNTEAFF
v_gene: TRBV2
j_gene: TRBJ1-1
abundance: -
d_gene: TRBD1

CDR3nt: TGTGCCAGAGCCACAACGACAGTCAGGGGGTATCAGCCCCAGCATTTT
CDR3aa: CARATTTVRGYQPQHF
v_gene: TRBV3-1/TRBV3-2
j_gene: TRBJ1-5
abundance: -
d_gene: TRBD1

CDR3nt: TGTGCCAGCTCACCACTTATGACGGACAGGGAGACTGAAGCTTTCTTT
CDR3aa: CASSPLMTDRETEAFF
v_gene: TRBV18
j_gene: TRBJ1-1
abundance: -
d_gene: TRBD1

CDR3nt: TGTGCCAGTAGGGGCAGGATGAACACTGAAGCTTTCTTT
CDR3aa: CASRGRMNTEAFF
v_gene: TRBV19
j_gene: TRBJ1-1
abundance: -
d_gene: -

CDR3nt: TGTGCCAGCAGCTTAAGAGGTGGATGGGATACGCAGTATTTT
CDR3aa: CASSLRGGWDTQYF
v_gene: TRBV5-4
j_gene: TRBJ2-3
abundance: once
d_gene: -

CDR3nt: TGTGCCAGCAGCCAGAGGACAGGCTGGCCGGGAGAAAAACTGTTTTTT
CDR3aa: CASSQRTGWPGEKLFF
v_gene: TRBV7-2
j_gene: TRBJ1-4
abundance: -
d_gene: TRBD1

CDR3nt: TGTGCCAGAGGTTCGGGGACCTACGAGCAGTACTTC
CDR3aa: CARGSGTYEQYF
v_gene: TRBV19
j_gene: TRBJ2-7
abundance: -
d_gene: -

CDR3nt: TGTGCCAGTAGTATTGTTGGGCCGAACACTGAAGCTTTCTTT
CDR3aa: CASSIVGPNTEAFF
v_gene: TRBV19
j_gene: TRBJ1-1
abundance: -
d_gene: -

CDR3nt: TGTGCCAGCAGTTCCCAACAGGGGGGTTTCTACGAGCAGTACTTC
CDR3aa: CASSSQQGGFYEQYF
v_gene: TRBV6-5
j_gene: TRBJ2-7
abundance: many
d_gene: TRBD1

CDR3nt: TGCGCCAGCAGCGATGGGGGCGAGCAGGCTTCACCCCTCCACTTT
CDR3aa: CASSDGGEQASPLHF
v_gene: TRBV5-1
j_gene: TRBJ1-6
abundance: -
d_gene: -

CDR3nt: TGTGCCAGCAGCTTCGACCCAGCGGGGGGGCAGTTCTTC
CDR3aa: CASSFDPAGGQFF
v_gene: TRBV7-2
j_gene: TRBJ2-1
abundance: -
d_gene: TRBD2

CDR3nt: TGTGCCAGCAGCAGAGACAGGTCTCAATCCTCTGGAAACACCATATATTTT
CDR3aa: CASSRDRSQSSGNTIYF
v_gene: TRBV7-2
j_gene: TRBJ1-3
abundance: -
d_gene: -

CDR3nt: TGTGCCAGCAGAATCGACAGGGAAATTGGCGGCTACACCTTC
CDR3aa: CASRIDREIGGYTF
v_gene: TRBV9
j_gene: TRBJ1-2
abundance: -
d_gene: TRBD1

CDR3nt: TGTGCCAGCAGCCAAGATGTCAGACCCCTCCACTTT
CDR3aa: CASSQDVRPLHF
v_gene: TRBV3-1/TRBV3-2
j_gene: TRBJ1-6
abundance: few
d_gene: -

CDR3nt: TGTGCCAGCAGCTTAGGGACAGTCTGGGATGGCTACACCTTC
CDR3aa: CASSLGTVWDGYTF
v_gene: TRBV7-2
j_gene: TRBJ1-2
abundance: -
d_gene: -

CDR3nt: TGTGCCAGCAGTCCCAGATACGAGCAGTACTTC
CDR3aa: CASSPRYEQYF
v_gene: TRBV2
j_gene: TRBJ2-7
abundance: -
d_gene: -

CDR3nt: TGTGCCAGCAGTGAATTGCGGGAGGGCCTCAAAAACATTCAGTACTTC
CDR3aa: CASSELREGLKNIQYF
v_gene: TRBV6-4
j_gene: TRBJ2-4
abundance: -
d_gene: TRBD2

CDR3nt: TGTGCCAGTAGTCGACAGGGTATGAACACTGAAGCTTTCTTT
CDR3aa: CASSRQGMNTEAFF
v_gene: TRBV19
j_gene: TRBJ1-1
abundance: -
d_gene: TRBD1

CDR3nt: TGTGCCAGCAGCTTAGCGTTCGGGACAGGGACCTACGAGCAGTACTTC
CDR3aa: CASSLAFGTGTYEQYF
v_gene: TRBV7-2
j_gene: TRBJ2-7
abundance: -
d_gene: TRBD1

CDR3nt: TGTGCCAGCAGCGCCTGGGGACAGCTGAACACTGAAGCTTTCTTT
CDR3aa: CASSAWGQLNTEAFF
v_gene: TRBV7-9
j_gene: TRBJ1-1
abundance: -
d_gene: TRBD1

CDR3nt: TGTGCCAGTAGTATAGGTTCAGGATCAAACACTGAAGCTTTCTTT
CDR3aa: CASSIGSGSNTEAFF
v_gene: TRBV19
j_gene: TRBJ1-1
abundance: -
d_gene: -

CDR3nt: TGTGCCAGCAGTTTAGTGGGCACCAGGGTGAGCTACACCTTC
CDR3aa: CASSLVGTRVSYTF
v_gene: TRBV27
j_gene: TRBJ1-2
abundance: -
d_gene: -

CDR3nt: TGCGCCAGCAGCAAAGGACAGGGGTTAGGAGGCTACACCTTC
CDR3aa: CASSKGQGLGGYTF
v_gene: TRBV5-1
j_gene: TRBJ1-2
abundance: -
d_gene: TRBD1

CDR3nt: TGTGCCAGCAGCCGAACAGGGATCTATGGCTACACCTTC
CDR3aa: CASSRTGIYGYTF
v_gene: TRBV11-2
j_gene: TRBJ1-2
abundance: -
d_gene: -

CDR3nt: TGTGCCAGCAGCCCAACCGTTCCAGGGAGCACAGATACGCAGTATTTT
CDR3aa: CASSPTVPGSTDTQYF
v_gene: TRBV27
j_gene: TRBJ2-3
abundance: many
d_gene: -

CDR3nt: TGTGCCAGCAGCCAAGCCCTAGACTACGAGCAGTACTTC
CDR3aa: CASSQALDYEQYF
v_gene: TRBV3-1/TRBV3-2
j_gene: TRBJ2-7
abundance: -
d_gene: -